Included here is one T cell receptor beta chain sequence, with context. This entry comes from a study of blood T cell repertoires in COVID-19. The wider study: Sites across the United States, Italy and Spain contributed samples from acute and convalescent COVID-19. T cells, B-cell-depleted T cells, or PBMCs provided the cDNA or gDNA that served as material.

Authors' data handling: From reference gene primer amplification, estimates of nucleated cell counts were derived. Profiled with immunoSEQ multiplex PCR; TCRdb holds only in-frame clones, not every one. V and J calls and clone size are given by that table; D and trimming were obtained from the DNA. The top ten clones hold 5.5% of a sample with around 57,000 clones, around 85% of them seen once. Sequenced: peripheral blood. The clonotype originates from a woman in her 70s with acute or convalescent COVID-19.

The CDR3: CASSVDRVNEKLFF. In DNA, the CDR3 is TGTGCCAGCAGCGTGGACAGGGTAAATGAAAAACTGTTTTTT. The chain links TRBV25-1 to TRBJ1-4; 8 nucleotides match TRBD1. The CDR3 is 14 amino acids. Unmatched junction bases numbered 5, after V lost 6 bases and J lost 5 bases. Germline V CDR1 and CDR2: MGHDK, SYGVNS. Full variable domain (missing parts from reference TRBV25-1 and TRBJ1-4): EADIYQTPRYLVIGTGKKITLECSQTMGHDKMYWYQQDPGMELHLIHYSYGVNSTEKGDLSSESTVSRIRTEHFPLTLESARPSHTSQYLCASSVDRVNEKLFFGSGTQLSVL.